This T cell receptor beta chain was found in a study of identical twins. Overall study findings and caveats: Excess twin sharing in beta out-of-frame sequences was weaker. Conclusions were based on cross-sectional statistical analysis, without following the same donors. The authors noted that invariant MAIT and iNKT cells could partly confound zero-insertion analyses.

This CDR3 region has 15 residues. Trimming removed 0 bases from V and 2 bases from J; junction bases left unmatched: 4. CDR1 is DFQATT, CDR2 SNEGSKA, per germline (reference sequence). All donors were healthy, and all were Caucasian. A single record per CDR3 protein comes from TCRdb applying MiXCR to the 5' RACE reads. The data hold 280,000 or so distinct CDR3 sequences, with more than 6.5% observed a single time. This clonotype was seen more than once but under ten times. Its matching antigen is unknown. Another study also made use of these data, one on yellow fever vaccine responses in identical twins.

Sequencing was done on a sample of memory (CD45RO+) T cells sorted from blood. This sequence joins TRBV20-1 and TRBJ2-5, with 9 bases aligning to TRBD2. This TCR came from a woman aged 18-29 years in good health. The CDR3 DNA reads TGCAGTGCTAGAGATCCGCTAGCGGGACAAGAGACCCAGTACTTC. This codes for CSARDPLAGQETQYF.